The rows below give T cell receptor beta chains drawn from one sample of a study of early T cells in non-severe SARS-CoV-2 infection. TCRdb recomputed calls from the 5' RACE reads with MiXCR, one row per CDR3 protein. The table records tens of thousands of distinct CDR3 sequences, roughly 11% of them present only once. The source material was whole blood. The source of these receptors is an adult who was a healthcare worker with PCR-confirmed SARS-CoV-2 infection or an uninfected control (not recorded which). Both conserved end residues are part of each CDR3. The order of the fields is D gene, J gene, CDR3 length, V gene, clone size, CDR3 DNA, CDR3 protein. D genes are given only for firm matches. Clone sizes are given selectively: once, few, many, or a class where the clone is expanded.

TRBD1 | TRBJ1-2 | 11 | TRBV29-1 | NA | TGCAGCGTAGGACAGGATTATGGCTACACCTTC | CSVGQDYGYTF
NA | TRBJ2-3 | 17 | TRBV27 | few | TGTGCCAGCAGTTTAAAGGAGGGTGGGAGTCGCACAGATACGCAGTATTTT | CASSLKEGGSRTDTQYF
NA | TRBJ2-1 | 13 | TRBV12-3/TRBV12-4 | NA | TGTGCCAGCACCTTTGGCGGGTGGAACGAGCAGTTCTTC | CASTFGGWNEQFF
TRBD2 | TRBJ2-3 | 14 | TRBV7-3 | many | TGTGCCAGCAGCTCCGGGACTATCACAGATACGCAGTATTTT | CASSSGTITDTQYF
TRBD1 | TRBJ2-1 | 15 | TRBV5-1 | few | TGCGCCAGCAGCTTGGTTGGGGACAGCTACAATGAGCAGTTCTTC | CASSLVGDSYNEQFF
NA | TRBJ2-7 | 12 | TRBV30 | many | TGTGCCTGGAGTGTATACAGCTACGAGCAGTACTTC | CAWSVYSYEQYF
NA | TRBJ2-1 | 12 | TRBV5-4 | few | TGTGCCAGCAGCTCAGACTCCAATGAGCAGTTCTTC | CASSSDSNEQFF
NA | TRBJ2-1 | 13 | TRBV12-3/TRBV12-4 | many | TGTGCCAGCAGTACCGACAGGAAAGATCAGCAGTTCTTC | CASSTDRKDQQFF
NA | TRBJ1-2 | 13 | TRBV2 | NA | TGTGCCAGCAGTGAAAGGGGGGCCTATGGCTACACCTTC | CASSERGAYGYTF
TRBD1 | TRBJ2-7 | 14 | TRBV5-1 | many | TGCGCCAGCAGTTCGACAGGGGGGAACTACGAGCAGTACTTC | CASSSTGGNYEQYF
NA | TRBJ2-7 | 14 | TRBV5-6 | many | TGTGCCAGCAGCTTCCTGCAGGCCGCCTACGAGCAGTACTTC | CASSFLQAAYEQYF
NA | TRBJ2-3 | 13 | TRBV20-1 | many | TGCAGTGCTAGGCCACCGGTTTCAGATACGCAGTATTTT | CSARPPVSDTQYF
TRBD1 | TRBJ2-7 | 14 | TRBV28 | many | TGTGCCAGCAGTTTACCCGGACAGGGTGACGAGCAGTACTTC | CASSLPGQGDEQYF
NA | TRBJ2-2 | 15 | TRBV11-1 | NA | TGTGCCAGCTGTCCCTTAGACTGGAACACCGGGGAGCTGTTTTTT | CASCPLDWNTGELFF
NA | TRBJ1-1 | 14 | TRBV30 | many | TGTGCCTGGAGCCTCTTTGAGTTGCGGACTGAAGCTTTCTTT | CAWSLFELRTEAFF
NA | TRBJ1-3 | 14 | TRBV7-9 | many | TGTGCCAGCAGCTACCAGGACTCTGGAAACACCATATATTTT | CASSYQDSGNTIYF
TRBD2 | TRBJ2-2 | 15 | TRBV12-3/TRBV12-4 | few | TGTGCCAGCAACATACTAGCGGCAAACACCGGGGAGCTGTTTTTT | CASNILAANTGELFF
NA | TRBJ2-1 | 17 | TRBV7-3 | many | TGTGCCAGCAGCTCTGAGGGCCAGGGATTTAGCCACAATGAGCAGTTCTTC | CASSSEGQGFSHNEQFF
NA | TRBJ2-2 | 14 | TRBV10-1 | many | TGCGCCAGCGGACCCCCGGGCCCAGGCGGGGAGCTGTTTTTT | CASGPPGPGGELFF
NA | TRBJ2-5 | 15 | TRBV7-9 | NA | TGTGCCAGCAGCCCTAGACGGTTTGGAGGGGAGACCCAGTACTTC | CASSPRRFGGETQYF
TRBD2 | TRBJ2-1 | 16 | TRBV11-2 | many | TGTGCCAGCACCCGGACGGGTTGGAGTCGGGGGGGTGAGCAGTTCTTC | CASTRTGWSRGGEQFF
NA | TRBJ1-6 | 15 | TRBV7-9 | few | TGTGCCAGCAGCCGTGCTAGGGGGGGTAATTCACCCCTCCACTTT | CASSRARGGNSPLHF
NA | TRBJ2-7 | 15 | TRBV21-1 | NA | TGTGCCAGCAGCGTACCCCGTTTCAGGGTCTACGAGCAGTACTTC | CASSVPRFRVYEQYF
NA | TRBJ2-3 | 14 | TRBV11-1 | few | TGTGCCAGCGGGGTAGCGGCGACCACAGATACGCAGTATTTT | CASGVAATTDTQYF
NA | TRBJ2-7 | 15 | TRBV12-3/TRBV12-4 | many | TGTGCCAGCAGTTTTGGACCAGGGGCCCCCTACGAGCAGTACTTC | CASSFGPGAPYEQYF
TRBD2 | TRBJ2-1 | 15 | TRBV29-1 | few | TGCAGCGTCGACCCCGCGGGGGGCTCCTACAATGAGCAGTTCTTC | CSVDPAGGSYNEQFF
TRBD1 | TRBJ1-6 | 13 | TRBV10-3 | NA | TGTGCCGTCTCCGGGACAGGGACTTCACCCCTCCACTTT | CAVSGTGTSPLHF
NA | TRBJ1-2 | 14 | TRBV20-1 | NA | TGCAGTGCTAGAGAAGGCCTTCTAGTGGGCGGCTACACCTTC | CSAREGLLVGGYTF
TRBD2 | TRBJ2-2 | 16 | TRBV19 | NA | TGTGCCAGTAGTATAGGGACTAGCGGGTTTCCCGGGGAGCTGTTTTTT | CASSIGTSGFPGELFF
NA | TRBJ2-3 | 13 | TRBV29-1 | many | TGCAGCGTTACTCCCCGGAACCCAGATACGCAGTATTTT | CSVTPRNPDTQYF
TRBD1 | TRBJ2-3 | 15 | TRBV7-3 | many | TGTGCCAGCAGCTTAACGAGGGGGCCCACAGATACGCAGTATTTT | CASSLTRGPTDTQYF
NA | TRBJ2-6 | 18 | TRBV11-2 | few | TGTGCCAGCAGCCTACAAGGGGGGCAAGTCTCTGGGGCCAACGTCCTGACTTTC | CASSLQGGQVSGANVLTF
NA | TRBJ2-5 | 13 | TRBV11-2 | NA | TGTGCCAGCAGCTTAGAACCCCCAGAGACCCAGTACTTC | CASSLEPPETQYF
NA | TRBJ1-1 | 16 | TRBV5-1 | few | TGCGCCAGCAGCTTGGCTACAGGCGTTGCGAACACTGAAGCTTTCTTT | CASSLATGVANTEAFF
NA | TRBJ2-3 | 15 | TRBV4-2 | many | TGTGCCAGCAGCCAAGGCGAGCGGTTCACAGATACGCAGTATTTT | CASSQGERFTDTQYF
NA | TRBJ1-4 | 13 | TRBV2 | NA | TGTGCCACCGCCCCGGGTCGAAGCGAAAAACTGTTTTTT | CATAPGRSEKLFF
TRBD1 | TRBJ2-1 | 13 | TRBV20-1 | NA | TGCAGTCCCGGGACAGGGCCTTACAATGAGCAGTTCTTC | CSPGTGPYNEQFF
TRBD2 | TRBJ2-7 | 14 | TRBV9 | medium-sized | TGTGCCAGCAGCGCTAGCGGGAGGGCAAGCGAGCAGTACTTC | CASSASGRASEQYF
NA | TRBJ1-4 | 14 | TRBV7-6 | NA | TGTGCCAGCAGTTCGGGACAACCTAATGAAAAACTGTTTTTT | CASSSGQPNEKLFF
NA | TRBJ2-3 | 15 | TRBV4-1 | NA | TGCGCCAGCAGCCAAGATGGGAGCCGAGCAGATACGCAGTATTTT | CASSQDGSRADTQYF
TRBD2 | TRBJ2-1 | 15 | TRBV7-9 | many | TGTGCCAGCAGCCGTGGACTAGCGGGGTTCAATGAGCAGTTCTTC | CASSRGLAGFNEQFF
NA | TRBJ1-1 | 12 | TRBV24-1 | many | TGTGCCACCAGTGATTTGACAGATGAAGCTTTCTTT | CATSDLTDEAFF
NA | TRBJ2-1 | 15 | TRBV27 | many | TGTGCCAGCAGTTTATCTAGCAACTCCTACAATGAGCAGTTCTTC | CASSLSSNSYNEQFF
TRBD2 | TRBJ2-1 | 21 | TRBV7-9 | many | TGTGCCAGCAGCTCGGTTCCGGGACTAGCGGATCTTACCAGCTCCTACAATGAGCAGTTCTTC | CASSSVPGLADLTSSYNEQFF
NA | TRBJ2-1 | 17 | TRBV3-1 | NA | TGTGCCAGCAGCCGCGAGGTTTTGAGGGGGTCGTTTAATGAGCAGTTCTTC | CASSREVLRGSFNEQFF
NA | TRBJ1-2 | 14 | TRBV12-3/TRBV12-4 | few | TGTGCCAGCAGTCCGCTCCTCGAACCGCCTAGCTACACCTTC | CASSPLLEPPSYTF
NA | TRBJ2-1 | 13 | TRBV5-1 | NA | TGCGCCAGCAGCTTGCAAGGGGAAGGTGAGCAGTTCTTC | CASSLQGEGEQFF
TRBD1 | TRBJ2-5 | 12 | TRBV5-4 | many | TGTGCCAGCGGCAGGGGGCAAGAGACCCAGTACTTC | CASGRGQETQYF